This TCR beta chain was retrieved from a study of T-cell reconstitution after alpha-beta-depleted transplantation in children. Whole-study results and caveats: By one year post-transplant, T-cell counts and diversity largely arose from T cells that were newly produced. At around two months after transplant, the alpha-beta T cells were reportedly derived from several hundred expanded clones that came from non-depleted graft cells. Surviving recipient T cells and thymic progenitors produced the high day-60 TCRbeta diversity seen in some patients.

As it was prepared, the TCRbeta library received unique molecular identifiers. MiXCR was run by TCRdb on the PCR reads, yielding one entry per CDR3 protein. Of roughly 340,000 distinct CDR3 sequences in the sample, 15% to 20% were seen once. This clonotype was picked up a small number of times. Its antigen is as yet unknown. V shed 1 base and J shed 5 bases, with 14 bases lying between them. The V gene's germline CDR1 is SQVTM and CDR2 ANQGSEA. This CDR3 is 14 amino acids long. The gene calls are TRBV29-1 and TRBJ2-5; maybe TRBD1 (6 bases). This clonotype was obtained from a male patient aged 2-15 years who had a stem cell transplant for acute lymphoblastic leukemia, so the T cells may come from the graft donor. Material: PBMCs, mostly from graft donor cells, obtained 360 days after TCRalphabeta/CD19-depleted stem cell transplant. In DNA form, the CDR3 reads TGCAGCGTTGAAGTGCCCAGGGGTGGGGAGACCCAGTACTTC. It is translated as CSVEVPRGGETQYF.